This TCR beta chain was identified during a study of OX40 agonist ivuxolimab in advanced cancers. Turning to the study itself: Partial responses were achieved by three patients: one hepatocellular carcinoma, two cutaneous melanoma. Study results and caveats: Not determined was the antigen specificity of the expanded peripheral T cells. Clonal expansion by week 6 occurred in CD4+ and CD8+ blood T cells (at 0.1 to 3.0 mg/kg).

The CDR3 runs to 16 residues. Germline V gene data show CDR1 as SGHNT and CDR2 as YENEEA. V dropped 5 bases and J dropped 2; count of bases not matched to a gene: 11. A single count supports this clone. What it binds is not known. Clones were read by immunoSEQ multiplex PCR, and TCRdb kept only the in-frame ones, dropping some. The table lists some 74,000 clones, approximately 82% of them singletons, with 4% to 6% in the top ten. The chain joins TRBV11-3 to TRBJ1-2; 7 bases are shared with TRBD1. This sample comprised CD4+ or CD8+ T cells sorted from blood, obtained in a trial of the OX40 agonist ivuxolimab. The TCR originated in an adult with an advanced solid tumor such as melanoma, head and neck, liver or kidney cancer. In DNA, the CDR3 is TGTGCCAGCAGCGCATTAGACAGGGAAGGAAACTATGGCTACACCTTC. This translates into CASSALDREGNYGYTF. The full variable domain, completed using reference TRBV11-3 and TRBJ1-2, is EAGVVQSPRYKIIEKKQPVAFWCNPISGHNTLYWYLQNLGQGPELLIRYENEEAVDDSQLPKDRFSAERLKGVDSTLKIQPAELGDSAVYLCASSALDREGNYGYTFGSGTRLTVV.